A selection of T cell receptor beta chains follows, all from one sample in a study of CD4 and CD8 cells across lung adenocarcinoma regions. TCRdb used MiXCR to reprocess the PCR reads, holding one entry per CDR3 protein. The table lists more than 9,500 distinct CDR3 sequences, 40% to 50% of them singletons, with approximately 26% in the top ten. The specimen was CD8+ T cells from the margin of a lung tumor. Receptor source: a female donor with lung adenocarcinoma. The CD4 and CD8 labels of this study may be unreliable. Both conserved end residues are part of each CDR3. The order of the fields is D gene, clone size, J gene, V gene, CDR3 protein, CDR3 DNA. The D gene is left open where the match is weak. Only part of the rows carry a size: once, few, many, or a class if the clone is expanded.

d_call: TRBD1
clone_size: many
j_call: TRBJ2-3
v_call: TRBV6-1
cdr3_aa: CASSTLTGVGADTQYF
cdr3_nt: TGTGCCAGCAGCACCCTGACAGGGGTGGGGGCAGATACGCAGTATTTT

d_call: NA
clone_size: medium-sized
j_call: TRBJ2-2
v_call: TRBV6-4
cdr3_aa: CASSGRANTGELFF
cdr3_nt: TGTGCCAGCAGTGGCAGGGCGAACACCGGGGAGCTGTTTTTT

d_call: NA
clone_size: few
j_call: TRBJ2-5
v_call: TRBV6-2/TRBV6-3
cdr3_aa: CASSYSVGGRETQYF
cdr3_nt: TGTGCCAGCAGTTACTCCGTCGGGGGGCGGGAGACCCAGTACTTC

d_call: NA
clone_size: NA
j_call: TRBJ2-3
v_call: TRBV6-1
cdr3_aa: CASSVTPQGRTDTQYF
cdr3_nt: TGTGCCAGCAGTGTCACCCCCCAGGGTCGCACAGATACGCAGTATTTT

d_call: TRBD1
clone_size: NA
j_call: TRBJ2-7
v_call: TRBV3-1
cdr3_aa: CASSPFDRVPYEQYF
cdr3_nt: TGTGCCAGCAGCCCCTTTGACAGGGTGCCCTACGAGCAGTACTTC

d_call: TRBD1
clone_size: once
j_call: TRBJ2-1
v_call: TRBV6-1
cdr3_aa: CAGRGQSGNNIQFF
cdr3_nt: TGTGCCGGCAGGGGGCAGTCAGGCAACAACATTCAGTTCTTC

d_call: TRBD2
clone_size: few
j_call: TRBJ2-1
v_call: TRBV6-5
cdr3_aa: CASSLGLEGTYEQFF
cdr3_nt: TGTGCCAGCAGTTTGGGACTAGAGGGTACCTACGAGCAGTTCTTC

d_call: TRBD2
clone_size: medium-sized
j_call: TRBJ2-5
v_call: TRBV6-1
cdr3_aa: CASSPTGGWEYF
cdr3_nt: TGTGCCAGCAGTCCAACCGGGGGGTGGGAGTACTTC

d_call: TRBD2
clone_size: NA
j_call: TRBJ2-2
v_call: TRBV10-1
cdr3_aa: CASSDLAGGIGELFF
cdr3_nt: TGCGCCAGCAGTGATTTAGCGGGAGGAATCGGGGAGCTGTTTTTT

d_call: NA
clone_size: NA
j_call: TRBJ2-3
v_call: TRBV27
cdr3_aa: CAGSWGGDKETQYF
cdr3_nt: TGTGCGGGCAGTTGGGGCGGGGACAAAGAGACCCAGTATTTC

d_call: TRBD2
clone_size: NA
j_call: TRBJ2-3
v_call: TRBV6-4
cdr3_aa: CASSRTAGDVTDTQYF
cdr3_nt: TGTGCCAGCAGTAGAACAGCGGGAGATGTCACAGATACGCAGTATTTT

d_call: NA
clone_size: many
j_call: TRBJ2-3
v_call: TRBV7-2
cdr3_aa: CASSSPPSDTQYF
cdr3_nt: TGTGCCAGCAGCTCACCACCTTCAGATACGCAGTATTTT

d_call: NA
clone_size: few
j_call: TRBJ2-7
v_call: TRBV5-1
cdr3_aa: CASSLDRTETYEQYF
cdr3_nt: TGCGCCAGCAGCTTGGATCGGACAGAGACCTACGAGCAGTACTTC

d_call: NA
clone_size: medium-sized
j_call: TRBJ1-1
v_call: TRBV6-1
cdr3_aa: CASSEAGSDTEAFF
cdr3_nt: TGTGCCAGCAGTGAAGCTGGGTCAGACACTGAAGCTTTCTTT

d_call: NA
clone_size: many
j_call: TRBJ1-1
v_call: TRBV11-2
cdr3_aa: CASSLLNTEAFF
cdr3_nt: TGTGCCAGCAGCTTACTGAACACTGAAGCTTTCTTT

d_call: NA
clone_size: NA
j_call: TRBJ1-5
v_call: TRBV12-3/TRBV12-4
cdr3_aa: CASSLRRDQPQHF
cdr3_nt: TGTGCCAGCAGTTTACGCAGGGATCAGCCCCAGCATTTT

d_call: TRBD2
clone_size: NA
j_call: TRBJ2-7
v_call: TRBV27
cdr3_aa: CASSYPSGVAADEQYF
cdr3_nt: TGTGCCAGCAGTTATCCGAGCGGGGTGGCCGCAGATGAGCAGTACTTC

d_call: TRBD2
clone_size: NA
j_call: TRBJ2-3
v_call: TRBV6-1
cdr3_aa: CASRLAGGGPEPQYF
cdr3_nt: TGTGCCAGCAGGCTAGCGGGGGGAGGCCCAGAGCCCCAGTATTTT

d_call: NA
clone_size: medium-sized
j_call: TRBJ2-2
v_call: TRBV6-1
cdr3_aa: CASSEEGTQNTGELFF
cdr3_nt: TGTGCCAGCAGTGAAGAGGGGACACAGAACACCGGGGAGCTGTTTTTT

d_call: TRBD1
clone_size: few
j_call: TRBJ2-7
v_call: TRBV28
cdr3_aa: CASSFPAYRGPNEQYF
cdr3_nt: TGTGCCAGCAGTTTCCCCGCCTACAGGGGGCCTAACGAGCAGTACTTC

d_call: TRBD1
clone_size: few
j_call: TRBJ2-1
v_call: TRBV7-9
cdr3_aa: CASSPLTGGYYEQFF
cdr3_nt: TGTGCCAGCAGCCCCCTCACAGGGGGCTACTACGAGCAGTTCTTC

d_call: TRBD1
clone_size: few
j_call: TRBJ1-1
v_call: TRBV6-1
cdr3_aa: CASGGQENTEAFF
cdr3_nt: TGTGCCAGCGGTGGACAGGAGAACACTGAAGCTTTCTTT

d_call: NA
clone_size: few
j_call: TRBJ2-3
v_call: TRBV6-1
cdr3_aa: CASSEAVFSHTDTQYF
cdr3_nt: TGTGCCAGCAGTGAGGCCGTCTTTTCGCACACAGATACGCAGTATTTT

d_call: NA
clone_size: NA
j_call: TRBJ2-5
v_call: TRBV6-5
cdr3_aa: CASSYSGLGSDTQYF
cdr3_nt: TGTGCCAGCAGTTACTCTGGTCTTGGGTCAGACACGCAGTACTTC

d_call: TRBD2
clone_size: large
j_call: TRBJ2-1
v_call: TRBV27
cdr3_aa: CASSFSAGDNPGEQFF
cdr3_nt: TGTGCCAGCAGTTTTTCAGCGGGGGATAATCCGGGTGAGCAGTTCTTC

d_call: NA
clone_size: NA
j_call: TRBJ2-7
v_call: TRBV6-1
cdr3_aa: CASSEAGGTNTQYF
cdr3_nt: TGTGCCAGCAGTGAAGCCGGGGGGACAAACACGCAGTACTTC

d_call: TRBD1
clone_size: NA
j_call: TRBJ1-1
v_call: TRBV28
cdr3_aa: CASSQPPGQGIAFF
cdr3_nt: TGTGCCAGCAGTCAGCCCCCGGGACAGGGGATAGCTTTCTTT

d_call: TRBD2
clone_size: many
j_call: TRBJ2-3
v_call: TRBV6-6
cdr3_aa: CASSPRLGTSGRTDNTQYF
cdr3_nt: TGTGCCAGCAGTCCTCGCCTAGGAACTAGCGGGAGGACCGATAATACGCAGTATTTT

d_call: NA
clone_size: NA
j_call: TRBJ1-2
v_call: TRBV27
cdr3_aa: CASSLDGADYGYTF
cdr3_nt: TGTGCCAGCAGTTTAGATGGGGCGGACTATGGCTACACCTTC

d_call: NA
clone_size: NA
j_call: TRBJ2-7
v_call: TRBV10-3
cdr3_aa: CAISEPPAGTSSYEQYF
cdr3_nt: TGTGCCATCAGTGAGCCCCCGGCCGGGACGAGCTCCTACGAGCAGTACTTC

d_call: NA
clone_size: NA
j_call: TRBJ1-6
v_call: TRBV3-1
cdr3_aa: CASSQDLGGPLHF
cdr3_nt: TGTGCCAGCAGCCAAGATTTGGGGGGGCCCCTCCACTTT

d_call: TRBD2
clone_size: many
j_call: TRBJ2-1
v_call: TRBV27
cdr3_aa: CASRKAGLAGRNEQFF
cdr3_nt: TGTGCCAGCAGGAAGGCCGGCCTAGCGGGACGCAATGAGCAGTTCTTC

d_call: TRBD2
clone_size: NA
j_call: TRBJ2-3
v_call: TRBV6-1
cdr3_aa: CASSLPATSGNAQFF
cdr3_nt: TGTGCCAGCAGCCTCCCGGCTACTAGCGGCAATGCGCAGTTTTTT

d_call: TRBD2
clone_size: NA
j_call: TRBJ2-3
v_call: TRBV6-4
cdr3_aa: CASSLTAASGGSGTDTQYF
cdr3_nt: TGTGCCAGCAGTCTCACGGCGGCTAGCGGGGGATCGGGCACAGATACGCAGTATTTT

d_call: TRBD1
clone_size: few
j_call: TRBJ2-7
v_call: TRBV3-1
cdr3_aa: CASSPYPRYGTEVAYEQYF
cdr3_nt: TGTGCCAGCAGCCCCTACCCTCGATACGGGACAGAGGTGGCCTACGAGCAGTACTTC

d_call: NA
clone_size: NA
j_call: TRBJ2-5
v_call: TRBV27
cdr3_aa: CASSVLGTPDQYF
cdr3_nt: TGTGCCAGCAGCGTCCTCGGGACTCCCGACCAGTACTTC

d_call: TRBD1
clone_size: NA
j_call: TRBJ2-3
v_call: TRBV25-1
cdr3_aa: CASSANRDRNTGEQYF
cdr3_nt: TGTGCCAGCAGTGCCAACCGGGACAGGAACACCGGGGAGCAGTATTTT

d_call: NA
clone_size: NA
j_call: TRBJ2-3
v_call: TRBV6-1
cdr3_aa: CASRPLPGVSTGEQYF
cdr3_nt: TGTGCCAGCAGGCCTCTCCCGGGTGTGAGTACAGGTGAGCAGTATTTT

d_call: NA
clone_size: NA
j_call: TRBJ2-1
v_call: TRBV6-1
cdr3_aa: CASRPSRDNEQFF
cdr3_nt: TGTGCCAGCAGACCTAGTAGGGACAATGAGCAGTTCTTC

d_call: NA
clone_size: many
j_call: TRBJ2-3
v_call: TRBV5-1
cdr3_aa: CASTKSLQGDTQYF
cdr3_nt: TGCGCCAGCACCAAATCCCTCCAGGGGGATACGCAGTATTTT

d_call: TRBD1
clone_size: medium-sized
j_call: TRBJ1-2
v_call: TRBV6-1
cdr3_aa: CASSERAGGASFYGYTF
cdr3_nt: TGTGCCAGCAGTGAAAGGGCAGGGGGCGCGAGTTTCTATGGCTACACCTTC

d_call: TRBD2
clone_size: NA
j_call: TRBJ2-3
v_call: TRBV27
cdr3_aa: CASKLAGGDTQYF
cdr3_nt: TGTGCCAGCAAACTAGCGGGGGGAGATACGCAGTATTTT

d_call: NA
clone_size: NA
j_call: TRBJ2-3
v_call: TRBV27
cdr3_aa: CASSLGGYQETQYF
cdr3_nt: TGTGCCAGCAGTTTGGGCGGGTACCAAGAGACGCAGTATTTC

d_call: NA
clone_size: NA
j_call: TRBJ2-2
v_call: TRBV6-1
cdr3_aa: CASKNRDTGAQFF
cdr3_nt: TGTGCCAGCAAAAACAGGGACACCGGTGCGCAGTTTTTT

d_call: TRBD1
clone_size: NA
j_call: TRBJ1-2
v_call: TRBV6-5
cdr3_aa: CASSSPRRTGAGGYTF
cdr3_nt: TGTGCCAGCAGTTCCCCTCGGAGGACAGGGGCCGGTGGCTACACCTTC

d_call: NA
clone_size: few
j_call: TRBJ1-5
v_call: TRBV7-2
cdr3_aa: CASSLGVQGKQPQHF
cdr3_nt: TGTGCCAGCAGCTTAGGTGTACAGGGCAAGCAGCCCCAGCATTTT

d_call: TRBD2
clone_size: many
j_call: TRBJ2-5
v_call: TRBV4-1
cdr3_aa: CASSQKLGLAGGHSETQYF
cdr3_nt: TGCGCCAGCAGCCAAAAACTAGGACTAGCGGGGGGCCACTCAGAGACCCAGTACTTC

d_call: NA
clone_size: few
j_call: TRBJ2-3
v_call: TRBV6-5
cdr3_aa: CASSYLGGGDTDTQYF
cdr3_nt: TGTGCCAGCAGTTACTTGGGTGGAGGGGACACAGATACGCAGTATTTT

d_call: TRBD1
clone_size: few
j_call: TRBJ2-1
v_call: TRBV7-7
cdr3_aa: CASSLDRGPYNEQFF
cdr3_nt: TGTGCCAGCAGCTTAGACAGGGGTCCCTACAATGAGCAGTTCTTC

d_call: NA
clone_size: NA
j_call: TRBJ2-7
v_call: TRBV6-5
cdr3_aa: CASRFSGSSKNKQYF
cdr3_nt: TGTGCCAGCAGATTCTCCGGGTCTAGCAAAAATAAGCAGTACTTC

d_call: NA
clone_size: NA
j_call: TRBJ1-1
v_call: TRBV30
cdr3_aa: CACIRTVEAFF
cdr3_nt: TGTGCCTGCATACGGACAGTAGAAGCTTTCTTT

d_call: NA
clone_size: many
j_call: TRBJ2-2
v_call: TRBV6-1
cdr3_aa: CASRRLGNTGELFF
cdr3_nt: TGTGCCAGCAGACGTCTGGGGAACACCGGGGAGCTGTTTTTT

d_call: TRBD2
clone_size: NA
j_call: TRBJ2-7
v_call: TRBV6-1
cdr3_aa: CASSPGRSEQYF
cdr3_nt: TGTGCCAGCAGTCCCGGGAGGTCCGAGCAGTACTTC